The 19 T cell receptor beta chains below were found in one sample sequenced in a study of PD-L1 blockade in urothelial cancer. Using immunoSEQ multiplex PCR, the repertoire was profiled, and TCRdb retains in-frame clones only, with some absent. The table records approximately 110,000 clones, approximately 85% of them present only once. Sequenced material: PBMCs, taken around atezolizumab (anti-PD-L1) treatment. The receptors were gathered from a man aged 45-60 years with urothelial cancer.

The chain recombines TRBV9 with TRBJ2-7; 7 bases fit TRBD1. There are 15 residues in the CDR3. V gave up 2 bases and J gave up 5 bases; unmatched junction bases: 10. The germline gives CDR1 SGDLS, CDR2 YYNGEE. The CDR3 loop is CASSVSTGHLDEQYF. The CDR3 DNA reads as TGTGCCAGCAGCGTGTCGACAGGGCACCTTGACGAGCAGTACTTC.

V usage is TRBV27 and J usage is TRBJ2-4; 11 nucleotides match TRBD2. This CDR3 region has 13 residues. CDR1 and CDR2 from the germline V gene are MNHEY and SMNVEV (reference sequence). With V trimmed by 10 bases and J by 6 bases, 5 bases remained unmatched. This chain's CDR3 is CATWGLAANIQYF. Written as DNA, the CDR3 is TGTGCCACCTGGGGACTAGCGGCAAACATTCAGTACTTC.

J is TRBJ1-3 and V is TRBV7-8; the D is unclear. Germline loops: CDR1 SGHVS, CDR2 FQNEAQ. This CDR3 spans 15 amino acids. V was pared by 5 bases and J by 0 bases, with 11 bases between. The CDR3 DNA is TGTGCCAGCAGCACCAGTTCGCTCTCTGGAAACACCATATATTTT. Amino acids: CASSTSSLSGNTIYF.

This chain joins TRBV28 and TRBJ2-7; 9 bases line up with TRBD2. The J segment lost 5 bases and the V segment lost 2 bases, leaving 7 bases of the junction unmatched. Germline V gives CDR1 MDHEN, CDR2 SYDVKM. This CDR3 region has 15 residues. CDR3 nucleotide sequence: TGTGCCAGCAGTTTACTACTAGCGGGCGGTAACGAGCAGTACTTC. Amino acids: CASSLLLAGGNEQYF.

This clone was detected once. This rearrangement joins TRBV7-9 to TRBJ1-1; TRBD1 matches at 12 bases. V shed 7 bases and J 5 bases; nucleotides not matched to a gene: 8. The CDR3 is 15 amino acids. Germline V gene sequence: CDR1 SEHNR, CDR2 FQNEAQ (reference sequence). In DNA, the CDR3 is TGTGCCAGCAATTCCGGGACAGGGGGCAGGACTGAAGCTTTCTTT. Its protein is CASNSGTGGRTEAFF.

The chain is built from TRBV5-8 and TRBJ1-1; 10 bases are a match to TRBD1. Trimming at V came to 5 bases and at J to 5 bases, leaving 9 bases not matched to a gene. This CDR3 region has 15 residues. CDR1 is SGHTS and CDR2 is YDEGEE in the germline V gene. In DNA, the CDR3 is TGTGCCAGCAGTCCCAGACAGGGGGCGCGGACTGAAGCTTTCTTT. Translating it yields CASSPRQGARTEAFF.

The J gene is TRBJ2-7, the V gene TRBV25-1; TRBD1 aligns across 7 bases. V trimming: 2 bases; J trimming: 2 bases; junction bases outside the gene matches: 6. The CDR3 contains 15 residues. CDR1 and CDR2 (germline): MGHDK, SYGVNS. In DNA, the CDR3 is TGTGCCAGCAGTGAAGTGTGCGACAGGGCCTACGAGCAGTACTTC. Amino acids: CASSEVCDRAYEQYF.

Written as DNA, the CDR3 is TGTGCCAGCAGTCCCCTCAGGCTGAGACTAGCGGGAGGGCCCGGGGAGCTGTTTTTT. This encodes CASSPLRLRLAGGPGELFF. V usage is TRBV27 and J usage is TRBJ2-2; 14 positions agree with TRBD2. The germline gives CDR1 MNHEY, CDR2 SMNVEV (reference sequence). The CDR3 has 19 residues. V was pared by 5 bases and J by 6 bases, with 14 bases of the junction left unmatched.

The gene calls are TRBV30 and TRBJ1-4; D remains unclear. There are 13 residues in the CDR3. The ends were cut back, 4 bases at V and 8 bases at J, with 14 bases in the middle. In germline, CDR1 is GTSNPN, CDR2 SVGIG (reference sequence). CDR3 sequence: CAWKGEGREKLFF. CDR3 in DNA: TGTGCCTGGAAGGGCGAGGGTAGGGAAAAACTGTTTTTT.

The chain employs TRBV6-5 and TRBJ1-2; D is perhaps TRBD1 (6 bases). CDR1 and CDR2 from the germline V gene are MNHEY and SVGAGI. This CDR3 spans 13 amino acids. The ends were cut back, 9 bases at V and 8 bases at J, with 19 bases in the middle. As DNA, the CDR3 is TGTGCCAGGACGCTCTCGGGGGGCCGCGGCTACACCTTC. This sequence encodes CARTLSGGRGYTF.

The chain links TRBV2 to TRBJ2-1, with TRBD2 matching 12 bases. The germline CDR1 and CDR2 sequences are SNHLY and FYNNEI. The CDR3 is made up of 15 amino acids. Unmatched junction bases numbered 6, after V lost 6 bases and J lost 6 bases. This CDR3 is CASRHKTSGSNEQFF. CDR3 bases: TGTGCCAGCAGACACAAGACTAGCGGGAGCAATGAGCAGTTCTTC.

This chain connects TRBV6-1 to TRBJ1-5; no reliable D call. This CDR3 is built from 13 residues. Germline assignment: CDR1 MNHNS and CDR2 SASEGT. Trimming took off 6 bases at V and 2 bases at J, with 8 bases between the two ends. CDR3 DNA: TGTGCCAGCAGGCGGACTCGCAATCAGCCCCAGCATTTT. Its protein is CASRRTRNQPQHF.

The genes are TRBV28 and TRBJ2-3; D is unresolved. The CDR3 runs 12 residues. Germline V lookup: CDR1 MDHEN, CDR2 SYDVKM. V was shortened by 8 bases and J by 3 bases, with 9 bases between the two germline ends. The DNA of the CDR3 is TGTGCCAGCGGAGTTCAAACAGATACGCAGTATTTT. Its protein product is CASGVQTDTQYF. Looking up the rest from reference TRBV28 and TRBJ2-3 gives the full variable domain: DVKVTQSSRYLVKRTGEKVFLECVQDMDHENMFWYRQDPGLGLRLIYFSYDVKMKEKGDIPEGYSVSREKKERFSLILESASTNQTSMYLCASGVQTDTQYFGPGTRLTVL.

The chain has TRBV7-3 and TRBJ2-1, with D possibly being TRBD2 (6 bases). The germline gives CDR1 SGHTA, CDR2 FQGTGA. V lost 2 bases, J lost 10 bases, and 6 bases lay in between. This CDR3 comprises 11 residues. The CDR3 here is CASSLGGEQFF. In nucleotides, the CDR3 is TGTGCCAGCAGCTTAGGGGGGGAGCAGTTCTTC.

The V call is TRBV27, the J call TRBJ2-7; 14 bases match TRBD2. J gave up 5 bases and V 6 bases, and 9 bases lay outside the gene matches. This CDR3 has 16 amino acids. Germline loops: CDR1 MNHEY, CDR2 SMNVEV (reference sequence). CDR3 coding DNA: TGTGCCAGCAGCTCCCCCGGGACTAGCGGGAGCCACGAGCAGTACTTC. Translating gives CASSSPGTSGSHEQYF.

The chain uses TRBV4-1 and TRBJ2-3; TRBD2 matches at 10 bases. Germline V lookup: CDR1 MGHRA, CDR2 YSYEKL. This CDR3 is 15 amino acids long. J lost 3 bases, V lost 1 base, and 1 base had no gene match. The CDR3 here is CASSQALAGTDTQYF. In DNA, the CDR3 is TGCGCCAGCAGCCAAGCACTAGCGGGAACAGATACGCAGTATTTT.

DNA of the CDR3: TGTGCCAGCAGCTTGGACGCCCATAGGAACACCGGGGAGCTGTTTTTT. Translating gives CASSLDAHRNTGELFF. The chain joins TRBV5-6 to TRBJ2-2; D call uncertain. Germline-derived CDR1 and CDR2 are SGHDT and YYEEEE. Trimming cost V 0 bases and J 1 base, with 10 bases left between them. This CDR3 contains 16 residues.

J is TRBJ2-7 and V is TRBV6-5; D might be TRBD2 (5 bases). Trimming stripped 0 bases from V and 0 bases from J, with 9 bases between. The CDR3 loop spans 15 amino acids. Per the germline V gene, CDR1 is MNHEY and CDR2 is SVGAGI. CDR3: CASSYSWESSYEQYF. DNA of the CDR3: TGTGCCAGCAGTTACTCGTGGGAGAGCTCCTACGAGCAGTACTTC.

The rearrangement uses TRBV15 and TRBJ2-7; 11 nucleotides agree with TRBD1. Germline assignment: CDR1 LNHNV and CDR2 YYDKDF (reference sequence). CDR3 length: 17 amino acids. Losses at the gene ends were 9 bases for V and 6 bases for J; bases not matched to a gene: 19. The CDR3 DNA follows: TGTGCCACTTCGGGACAGGGGGACTTCTACCCTCTAGCCGAGCAGTACTTC. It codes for CATSGQGDFYPLAEQYF.